Sequencing of this TCR beta chain was carried out in a study of post-analysis software for immune sequencing data. Points from the study as a whole: There were a few TRBV segments more frequent in patients than controls, and TRBV5-6, TRBV5-1 and TRBV20-1 were among them. Strong same-batch co-clustering of samples appeared with F measure clustering.

The CDR3 runs to 16 residues. The germline V gene encodes CDR1 SEHNR and CDR2 FQNEAQ (reference sequence). Unique molecular identifiers were present in the TCR beta cDNA libraries. Around 500,000 cDNA molecules were obtained from 1 to 10 million T cells. One entry per CDR3 protein, called by TCRdb with MiXCR from the PCR reads. This sample has 500,000 to 600,000 distinct CDR3 sequences, with 44% found just once. This clonotype was recorded a few times. Its antigen is unidentified. Input material: blood. V usage is TRBV7-9 and J usage is TRBJ2-7; 8 bases match TRBD1. The DNA end lines up better with TRBJ2-5; the J call may be wrong. This TCR came from a girl aged 5-17 years with multiple sclerosis. CDR3 sequence (DNA): TGTGCCAGCAGCTTGTTTCGGACAGGGTATGGAGAGACCCAGTACTTC. Amino acid sequence: CASSLFRTGYGETQYF.